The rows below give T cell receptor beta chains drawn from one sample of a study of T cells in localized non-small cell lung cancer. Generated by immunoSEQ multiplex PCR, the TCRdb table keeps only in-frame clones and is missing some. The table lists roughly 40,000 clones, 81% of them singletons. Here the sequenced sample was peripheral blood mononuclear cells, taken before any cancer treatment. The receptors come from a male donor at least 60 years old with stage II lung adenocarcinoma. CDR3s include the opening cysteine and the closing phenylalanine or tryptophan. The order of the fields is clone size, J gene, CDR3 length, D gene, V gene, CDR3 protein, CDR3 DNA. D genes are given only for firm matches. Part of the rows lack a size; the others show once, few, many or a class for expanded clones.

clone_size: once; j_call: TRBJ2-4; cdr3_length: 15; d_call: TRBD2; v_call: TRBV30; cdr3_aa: CAWRRDYQAKNIQYF; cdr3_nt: TGTGCCTGGAGAAGGGACTACCAAGCCAAAAACATTCAGTACTTC
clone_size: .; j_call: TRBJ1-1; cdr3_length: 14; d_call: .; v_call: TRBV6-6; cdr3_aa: CASSLGVQGREAFF; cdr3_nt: TGTGCCAGCAGCCTGGGGGTACAAGGCAGAGAAGCTTTCTTT
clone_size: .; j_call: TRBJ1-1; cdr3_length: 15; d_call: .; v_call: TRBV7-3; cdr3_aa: CASSLGEAVNTEAFF; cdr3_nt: TGTGCCAGCAGCTTAGGGGAAGCAGTAAACACTGAAGCTTTCTTT
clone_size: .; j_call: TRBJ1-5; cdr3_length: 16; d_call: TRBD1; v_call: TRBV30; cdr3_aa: CAWSVSGQMGNQPQHF; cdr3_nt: TGTGCCTGGAGTGTATCGGGACAGATGGGCAATCAGCCCCAGCATTTT
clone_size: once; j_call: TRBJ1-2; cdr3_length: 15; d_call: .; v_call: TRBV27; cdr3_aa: CASSPTGGPLMGYTF; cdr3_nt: TGTGCCAGCAGTCCCACAGGTGGTCCGCTGATGGGCTACACCTTC
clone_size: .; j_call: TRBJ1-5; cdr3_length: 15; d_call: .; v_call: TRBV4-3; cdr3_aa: CASSQVVRGNQPQHF; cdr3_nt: TGCGCCAGCAGCCAAGTAGTCCGAGGCAATCAGCCCCAGCATTTT
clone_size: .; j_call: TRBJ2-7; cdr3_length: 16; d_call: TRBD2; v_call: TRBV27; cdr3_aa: CASSLRPSGSFYEQYF; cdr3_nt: TGTGCCAGCAGTTTAAGGCCTAGCGGGAGCTTCTACGAGCAGTACTTC
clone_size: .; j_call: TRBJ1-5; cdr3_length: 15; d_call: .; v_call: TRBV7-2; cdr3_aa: CASSLDGGTYQPQHF; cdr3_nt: TGTGCCAGCAGCTTAGACGGGGGCACCTATCAGCCCCAGCATTTT
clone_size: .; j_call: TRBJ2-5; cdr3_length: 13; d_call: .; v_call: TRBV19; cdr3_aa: CASSMWRKETQYF; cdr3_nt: TGTGCCAGTAGTATGTGGAGAAAAGAGACCCAGTACTTC
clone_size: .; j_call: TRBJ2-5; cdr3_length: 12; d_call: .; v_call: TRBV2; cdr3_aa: CASSAGKETQYF; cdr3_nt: TGTGCCAGCAGTGCCGGGAAGGAGACCCAGTACTTC
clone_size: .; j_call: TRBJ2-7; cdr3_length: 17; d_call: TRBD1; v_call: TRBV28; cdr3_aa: CASSGPGQQQTSYEQYF; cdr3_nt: TGTGCCAGCAGTGGCCCGGGACAGCAACAGACTTCCTACGAGCAGTACTTC
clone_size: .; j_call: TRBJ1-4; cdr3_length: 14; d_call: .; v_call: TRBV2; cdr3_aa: CASREEGSGEKLFF; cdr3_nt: TGTGCCAGCAGGGAAGAGGGTTCGGGTGAAAAACTGTTTTTT
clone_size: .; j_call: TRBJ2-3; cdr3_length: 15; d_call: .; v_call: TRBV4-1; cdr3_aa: CASSQSQWGTDTQYF; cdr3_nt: TGCGCCAGCAGCCAATCCCAATGGGGCACAGATACGCAGTATTTT
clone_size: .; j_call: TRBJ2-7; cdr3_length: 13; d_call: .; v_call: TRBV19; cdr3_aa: CASSMGTEAEQYF; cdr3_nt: TGTGCCAGTAGTATGGGAACTGAGGCCGAGCAGTACTTC
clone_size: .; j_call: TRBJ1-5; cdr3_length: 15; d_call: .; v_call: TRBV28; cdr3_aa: CASSSQGHWDQPQHF; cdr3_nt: TGTGCCAGCAGTTCCCAGGGACATTGGGATCAGCCCCAGCATTTT
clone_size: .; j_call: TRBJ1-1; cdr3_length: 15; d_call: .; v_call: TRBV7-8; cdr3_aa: CASSFDTLMNTEAFF; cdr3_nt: TGTGCCAGCAGCTTCGATACCCTCATGAACACTGAAGCTTTCTTT
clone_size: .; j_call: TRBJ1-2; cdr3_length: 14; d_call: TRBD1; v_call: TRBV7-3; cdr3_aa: CASRATGDSGGYTF; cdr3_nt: TGTGCCAGCAGGGCCACAGGGGATTCGGGAGGCTACACCTTC
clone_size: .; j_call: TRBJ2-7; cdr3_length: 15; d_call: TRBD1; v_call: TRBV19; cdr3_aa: CASSFGTGRSYEQYF; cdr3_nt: TGTGCCAGTAGTTTCGGGACAGGGCGATCCTACGAGCAGTACTTC
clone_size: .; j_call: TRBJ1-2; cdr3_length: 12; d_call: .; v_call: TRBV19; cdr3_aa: CASARQNYGYTF; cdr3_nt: TGTGCCAGTGCCCGACAGAACTATGGCTACACCTTC
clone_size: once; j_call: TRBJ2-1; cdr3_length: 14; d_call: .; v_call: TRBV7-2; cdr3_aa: CASSSPGGYNEQFF; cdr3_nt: TGTGCCAGCAGCTCACCCGGGGGATACAATGAGCAGTTCTTC
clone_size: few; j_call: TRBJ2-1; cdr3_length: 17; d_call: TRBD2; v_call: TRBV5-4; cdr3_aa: CASSLVGLAGVYNEQFF; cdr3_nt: TGTGCCAGCAGCTTGGTTGGGCTGGCGGGAGTTTACAATGAGCAGTTCTTC
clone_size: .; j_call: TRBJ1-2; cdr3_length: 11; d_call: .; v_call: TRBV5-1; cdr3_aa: CASSGVYGYTF; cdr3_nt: TGCGCCAGCAGCGGGGTTTATGGCTACACCTTC
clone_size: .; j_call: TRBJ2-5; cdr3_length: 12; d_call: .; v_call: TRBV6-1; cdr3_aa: CASSWSQETQYF; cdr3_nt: TGTGCCAGCAGTTGGTCTCAAGAGACCCAGTACTTC
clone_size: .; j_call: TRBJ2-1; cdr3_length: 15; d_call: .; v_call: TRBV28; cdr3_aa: CASPPPGHRSNEQFF; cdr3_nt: TGTGCCAGCCCCCCCCCGGGACATAGGTCCAATGAGCAGTTCTTC
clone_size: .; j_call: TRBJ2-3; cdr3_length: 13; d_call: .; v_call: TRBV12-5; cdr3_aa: CASGPVRTDTQYF; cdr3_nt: TGTGCTAGTGGTCCTGTTCGCACAGATACGCAGTATTTT
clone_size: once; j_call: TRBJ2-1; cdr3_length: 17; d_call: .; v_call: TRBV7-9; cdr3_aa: CASSLAPVASRMNEQFF; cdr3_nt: TGTGCCAGCAGCTTAGCGCCGGTAGCAAGTCGGATGAATGAGCAGTTCTTC
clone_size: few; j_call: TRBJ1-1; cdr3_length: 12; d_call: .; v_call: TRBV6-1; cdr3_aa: CASSEHGWEAFF; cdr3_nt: TGTGCCAGCAGTGAGCATGGTTGGGAAGCTTTCTTT
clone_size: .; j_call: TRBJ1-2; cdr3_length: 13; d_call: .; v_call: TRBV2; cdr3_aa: CASSSRGGYGYTF; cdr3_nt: TGTGCCAGCAGCAGCCGCGGGGGGTACGGCTACACCTTC
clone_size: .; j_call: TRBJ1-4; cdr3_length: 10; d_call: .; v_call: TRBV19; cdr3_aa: CASADEKLFF; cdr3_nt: TGTGCCAGTGCAGATGAAAAACTGTTTTTT
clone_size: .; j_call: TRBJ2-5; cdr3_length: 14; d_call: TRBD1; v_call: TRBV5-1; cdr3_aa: CASSPGTGQETQYF; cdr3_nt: TGCGCCAGCAGCCCGGGGACAGGACAAGAGACCCAGTACTTC
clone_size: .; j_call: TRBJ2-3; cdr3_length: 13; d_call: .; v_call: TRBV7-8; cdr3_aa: CAKGWGRTDTQYF; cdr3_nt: TGTGCCAAGGGGTGGGGGCGCACAGATACGCAGTATTTT
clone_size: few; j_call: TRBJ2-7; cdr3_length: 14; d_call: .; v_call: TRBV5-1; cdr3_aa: CASAPGADSYEQYF; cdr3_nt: TGCGCCAGCGCCCCGGGGGCCGACTCCTACGAGCAGTACTTC
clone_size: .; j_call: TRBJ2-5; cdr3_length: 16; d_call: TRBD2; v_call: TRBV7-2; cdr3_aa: CASSLGLAGGGETQYF; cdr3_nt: TGTGCCAGCAGCTTGGGACTAGCGGGAGGTGGGGAGACCCAGTACTTC
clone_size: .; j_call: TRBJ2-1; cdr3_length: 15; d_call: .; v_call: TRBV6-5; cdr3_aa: CASSYGGQTYNEQFF; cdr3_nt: TGTGCCAGCAGTTACGGAGGACAGACCTACAATGAGCAGTTCTTC
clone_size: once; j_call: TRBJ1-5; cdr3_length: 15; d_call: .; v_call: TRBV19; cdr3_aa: CASSETHGGGQPQHF; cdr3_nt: TGTGCCAGTAGTGAGACACACGGAGGTGGTCAGCCCCAGCATTTT
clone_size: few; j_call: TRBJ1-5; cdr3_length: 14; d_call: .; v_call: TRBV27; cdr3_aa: CASSLYATHQPQHF; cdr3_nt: TGTGCCAGCAGTTTATACGCGACGCATCAGCCCCAGCATTTT
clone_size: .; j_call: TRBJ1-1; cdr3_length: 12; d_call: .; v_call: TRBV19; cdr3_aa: CASSMGVPAAFF; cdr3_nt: TGTGCCAGTAGTATGGGTGTTCCGGCAGCTTTCTTT
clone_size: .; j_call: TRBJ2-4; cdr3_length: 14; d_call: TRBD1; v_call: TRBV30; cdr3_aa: CAWSIWDRGNIQYF; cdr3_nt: TGTGCCTGGAGTATCTGGGACAGGGGAAACATTCAGTACTTC
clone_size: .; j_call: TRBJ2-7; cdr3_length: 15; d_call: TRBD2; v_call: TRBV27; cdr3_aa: CASNKFEAGDGEQYF; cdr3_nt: TGTGCCAGCAACAAATTCGAGGCGGGAGACGGCGAGCAGTACTTC
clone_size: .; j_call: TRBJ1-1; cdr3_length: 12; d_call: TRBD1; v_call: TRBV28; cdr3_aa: CASRLYRGEAFF; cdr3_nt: TGTGCCAGCAGGCTATACAGGGGTGAAGCTTTCTTT
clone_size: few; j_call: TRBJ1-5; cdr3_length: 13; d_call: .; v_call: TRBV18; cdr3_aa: CASSLYSNQPQHF; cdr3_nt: TGTGCCAGCTCCCTATATAGCAATCAGCCCCAGCATTTT
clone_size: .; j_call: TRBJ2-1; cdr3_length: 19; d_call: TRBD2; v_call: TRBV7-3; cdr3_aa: CASSLSLAGELTARNEQFF; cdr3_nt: TGTGCCAGCAGCTTATCACTAGCGGGAGAACTAACGGCTCGCAATGAGCAGTTCTTC